The next 17 T cell receptor beta chains were all read from a single sample in a study of T cell responses to AZD1222 COVID-19 vaccine. Clones were read by immunoSEQ multiplex PCR, and TCRdb kept only the in-frame ones, dropping some. The table lists 120,000 or so clones, about 89% of them singletons. The sequences come from peripheral blood, collected on day 0 of AZD1222 vaccination. The origin of the receptors is an adult in good health.

Only one count was recorded for this clone. DNA for the CDR3: TGTGCCACCAGTGATCCCGGGCCCCTTAAGCGCGGATGCTCCTACGAGCAGTACTTC. Protein product: CATSDPGPLKRGCSYEQYF. This chain links TRBV24-1 with TRBJ2-7, with D hard to call. This CDR3 has 19 amino acids. V was shortened by 3 bases and J by 0 bases, with 23 bases between the two germline ends. The germline V gene encodes CDR1 KGHDR and CDR2 SFDVKD.

A single count supports this clone. The rearrangement joins TRBV20-1 to TRBJ2-3, with D possibly being TRBD2 (6 bases). Deletions cut 6 bases from V and 7 bases from J, with 11 bases between. CDR1 is DFQATT and CDR2 is SNEGSKA in the germline V gene (reference sequence). There are 11 residues in the CDR3. In DNA form, the CDR3 reads TGCAGTGCCCCCCGGGAGTATACGCAGTATTTT. Protein product: CSAPREYTQYF.

This chain uses TRBV5-1 with TRBJ1-5; no firm D call. The CDR3 totals 13 residues. Trimming cost V 0 bases and J 8 bases, with 9 bases left between them. CDR1 SGHRS and CDR2 YFSETQ come from the germline V gene. The chain's CDR3 is CASSLGSGEPQHF. CDR3 nucleotide sequence: TGCGCCAGCAGCTTGGGGTCGGGTGAGCCCCAGCATTTT.

The rearrangement links TRBV7-2 to TRBJ2-2; no clear D. V gave up 5 bases and J gave up 2 bases, with 12 bases separating them. CDR3 length: 15 residues. Germline-derived CDR1 and CDR2 are SGHTA and FQGNSA. This CDR3 reads CASSPGRTNTGELFF. The CDR3 bases are TGTGCCAGCAGCCCAGGACGGACCAACACCGGGGAGCTGTTTTTT.

The chain carries TRBV12-5 and TRBJ2-7; D ambiguous. V was trimmed by 4 bases and J by 3 bases, leaving 7 bases between them. This CDR3 is built from 12 residues. Germline CDR1 is LGHNT and CDR2 is FRNRAP. The CDR3 protein is CASGWGVYEQYF. CDR3 DNA: TGTGCTAGTGGTTGGGGTGTCTACGAGCAGTACTTC.

The chain uses TRBV2 and TRBJ2-7; either TRBD1 or TRBD2 may supply D (5 bases each). The germline V gene encodes CDR1 SNHLY and CDR2 FYNNEI. The CDR3 contains 14 residues. V was trimmed by 3 bases and J by 6 bases, leaving 15 bases between them. The CDR3 region is CASSEGVGAFEQYF. DNA for the CDR3: TGTGCCAGCAGTGAGGGGGTCGGAGCGTTCGAGCAGTACTTC.

CDR3 nucleotide sequence: TGTGCCAGCACCCCCGGGGGGGATAACACCGGGGAGCTGTTTTTT. Its translation is CASTPGGDNTGELFF. V gene TRBV7-3 combines with J gene TRBJ2-2; 8 nucleotides line up with TRBD2. The CDR3 covers 15 residues. The J segment lost 2 bases and the V segment lost 7 bases, leaving 6 bases of the junction unmatched. Per germline, CDR1 SGHTA and CDR2 FQGTGA. Full variable domain (missing parts from reference TRBV7-3 and TRBJ2-2): GAGVSQTPSNKVTEKGKYVELRCDPISGHTALYWYRQSLGQGPEFLIYFQGTGAADDSGLPNDRFFAVRPEGSVSTLKIQRTERGDSAVYLCASTPGGDNTGELFFGEGSRLTVL.

The rearrangement uses TRBV21-1 and TRBJ1-2; TRBD1, as called in the table, went unchecked against the DNA. TRBV21-1 is classified as a pseudogene. This CDR3 is 14 amino acids long. The CDR3 DNA follows: TGTGCCAGCAGCAAAGCACAGGGGCTCTATGGCTACACCTTC. Translating gives CASSKAQGLYGYTF.

V usage is TRBV12-3 or TRBV12-4 and J usage is TRBJ2-7, with D uncertain. V lost 8 bases and J 4 bases, leaving 12 bases between the germline ends. The CDR3 extends over 12 amino acids. The CDR3 DNA is TGTGCCAGCGGCACAGTCCGATACGAGCAGTACTTC. Protein sequence: CASGTVRYEQYF.

This chain connects TRBV13 to TRBJ2-7, with D unresolved. Germline CDR1 reads PRHDT; CDR2 reads FYEKMQ (reference sequence). CDR3 size: 13 residues. Trimming left V 0 bases short and J 2 bases short, with 5 bases between. The CDR3 DNA is TGTGCCAGCAGCTTAGGACTAACCTACGAGCAGTACTTC. Amino acids: CASSLGLTYEQYF.

The chain recombines TRBV5-5 with TRBJ1-5; D gene unclear. The germline CDR1 and CDR2 sequences are SGHKS and YYEKEE (reference sequence). This CDR3 has 14 residues. V gave up 0 bases and J gave up 9 bases, with 13 bases separating them. The CDR3: CASSLVPSEGPQHF. The CDR3 nucleotides read TGTGCCAGCAGCTTGGTTCCCTCGGAAGGGCCCCAGCATTTT. The whole variable domain, filled in from reference TRBV5-5 and TRBJ1-5, reads DAGVTQSPTHLIKTRGQQVTLRCSPISGHKSVSWYQQVLGQGPQFIFQYYEKEERGRGNFPDRFSARQFPNYSSELNVNALLLGDSALYLCASSLVPSEGPQHFGDGTRLSIL.

This clone has just one count. The genes are TRBV18 and TRBJ1-2; 7 bases align to TRBD1. Trimming took 2 bases from V and 1 from J; bases not matched to a gene: 10. Germline CDR1 KGHSH, CDR2 LQKENI. CDR3 length equals 17 residues. The DNA of the CDR3 is TGTGCCAGCTCACCAAGAGACAGGGACCCTCTTAACTATGGCTACACCTTC. This codes for CASSPRDRDPLNYGYTF. Full variable domain (remainder filled in from reference TRBV18 and TRBJ1-2): NAGVMQNPRHLVRRRGQEARLRCSPMKGHSHVYWYRQLPEEGLKFMVYLQKENIIDESGMPKERFSAEFPKEGPSILRIQQVVRGDSAAYFCASSPRDRDPLNYGYTFGSGTRLTVV.

CDR3 in DNA: TGTGCCAGCAGCTTTCCGGGTATGGCTGGAAACACCATATATTTT. Protein: CASSFPGMAGNTIYF. The gene calls are TRBV7-2 and TRBJ1-3; D gene uncertain. Germline CDR1 reads SGHTA; CDR2 reads FQGNSA. The germline V and J ends were trimmed by 3 bases and 2 bases, with 11 bases remaining between them. There are 15 residues in the CDR3.

This clone was seen just once. This chain uses TRBV6-2 or TRBV6-3 with TRBJ1-1; D not certain. The CDR3 length is 13 residues. CDR1 and CDR2 (germline): MNHEY, SVGEGT. The germline V and J ends were trimmed by 2 bases and 1 base, with 5 bases remaining between them. The CDR3 protein is CASSYMANTEAFF. CDR3 in DNA: TGTGCCAGCAGTTACATGGCGAACACTGAAGCTTTCTTT.

This rearrangement joins TRBV9 to TRBJ2-2; 9 bases are shared with TRBD1. V shed 3 bases and J 6 bases; nucleotides not matched to a gene: 6. The CDR3 is made up of 15 amino acids. Germline V gene data show CDR1 as SGDLS and CDR2 as YYNGEE. DNA for the CDR3: TGTGCCAGCAGCGCTGGGACAGGGAGGGCCGGGGAGCTGTTTTTT. This gives the protein CASSAGTGRAGELFF.

V and J are TRBV5-4 and TRBJ2-3; TRBD2 matches at 11 bases. V dropped 3 bases and J dropped 5; count of bases not matched to a gene: 11. Germline V gene sequence: CDR1 SGHNT, CDR2 YYREEE (reference sequence). This CDR3 region has 17 residues. The CDR3 coding sequence is TGTGCCAGCAGCTGGGGACTAGCGGAAGTGGATATAGATACGCAGTATTTT. Protein sequence: CASSWGLAEVDIDTQYF.

V is TRBV29-1 and J is TRBJ2-7; D is perhaps TRBD1 (6 bases). Trimming left V 5 bases short and J 6 bases short, with 23 bases between. CDR1 is SQVTM, CDR2 ANQGSEA, per germline. The CDR3 has 15 amino acids. In DNA form, the CDR3 reads TGCAGCGTTAGAGGGGGAGACACCCACAGCGGCGAGCAGTACTTC. Translating it yields CSVRGGDTHSGEQYF.